This record concerns one T cell receptor beta chain sequence. This entry comes from a study of blood T cell repertoires in COVID-19. The V and J ends lost 6 bases and 16 bases, in that order; junction bases with no gene match: 11. This CDR3 region has 12 residues. Authors' analysis steps: Amplification with reference gene primers provided the estimates of nucleated cell counts. TCRdb's copy holds only in-frame clones and misses some; the assay was immunoSEQ multiplex PCR. V and J calls and clone size are as listed in that table; D and trimming were resolved from the DNA. The data contain around 75,000 clones, 75% to 90% of them seen just once; the ten biggest clones take up about 2.4%.

The chain is built from TRBV12-3 or TRBV12-4 and TRBJ2-1; TRBD2 aligns across 8 bases. The sequenced material came from peripheral blood. This clonotype was obtained from a human donor in a cohort sampled during active COVID-19. The CDR3 region has the DNA TGTGCCAGCAGCTCGGCCGGGACTAGTGCTTTCTTC. Protein product: CASSSAGTSAFF.